Listed here are 21 T cell receptor beta chains from one sample, sequenced in a study of glioma-infiltrating T cells after dendritic cell vaccination. Generated by immunoSEQ multiplex PCR, the TCRdb table keeps only in-frame clones and is missing some. The sample lists 80,000 to 100,000 clones, 79% occurring once. Source: blood, taken before dendritic cell vaccination. The receptors shown here come from a human donor with glioblastoma.

V gene TRBV18 combines with J gene TRBJ2-1, with no clear D. Trimming took off 1 base at V and 9 bases at J, with 13 bases between the two ends. The V gene's germline CDR1 is KGHSH and CDR2 LQKENI. The CDR3 runs to 14 residues. For the CDR3, the DNA is TGTGCCAGCTCACCACGGGCAGACCGCATTGAGCAGTTCTTC. It codes for CASSPRADRIEQFF.

By its share, this clone is medium-sized. The rearrangement links TRBV21-1 to TRBJ1-5. TRBV21-1 is labeled a pseudogene. The CDR3 consists of 15 residues. CDR3: CASSPLEVDNQPQHF. CDR3 in DNA: TGTGCCAGCAGCCCCCTCGAGGTGGACAATCAGCCCCAGCATTTT.

V usage is TRBV6-6 and J usage is TRBJ1-5, with D perhaps matching TRBD1 (6 bases). Germline CDR1 is MNHNY and CDR2 is SVGAGI (reference sequence). This CDR3 spans 15 amino acids. The ends were cut back, 5 bases at V and 7 bases at J, with 18 bases in the middle. Here the CDR3 DNA reads TGTGCCAGCAGTATCCTCCAGGGGCCCGGGCAGCCCCAGCATTTT. It encodes CASSILQGPGQPQHF.

The chain combines TRBV6-1 with TRBJ2-7, with 7 bases fitting TRBD1. The CDR3 runs 13 residues. CDR1 is MNHNS and CDR2 is SASEGT in the germline V gene. V dropped 6 bases and J dropped 2; count of bases not matched to a gene: 4. This CDR3 is CASRTGTAYEQYF. The CDR3 DNA sequence: TGTGCCAGCAGAACCGGGACAGCCTACGAGCAGTACTTC.

The V gene is TRBV27, the J gene TRBJ2-1, with no clear D. Germline-derived CDR1 and CDR2 are MNHEY and SMNVEV (reference sequence). V dropped 3 bases and J dropped 2 bases, with 8 bases sitting between them. The CDR3 length is 14 residues. CDR3 in amino acids: CASSFEVPYNEQFF. In DNA form, the CDR3 reads TGTGCCAGCAGTTTTGAGGTCCCCTACAATGAGCAGTTCTTC.

V is TRBV6-1 and J is TRBJ2-7; 8 bases map to TRBD1. The CDR3 loop spans 13 amino acids. J gave up 5 bases and V 9 bases, and 9 bases lay outside the gene matches. The germline V gene encodes CDR1 MNHNS and CDR2 SASEGT. Written as DNA, the CDR3 is TGTGCCAGTCAGGGGGCCTCGGGCAACGAGCAGTACTTC. Amino acids: CASQGASGNEQYF.

A single count supports this clone. The rearrangement joins TRBV5-1 to TRBJ2-1; D unclear. V lost 0 bases to trimming and J lost 2 bases, with 9 bases between them. This CDR3 comprises 15 residues. Germline-derived CDR1 and CDR2 are SGHRS and YFSETQ. CDR3 in amino acids: CASSLVTPTYNEQFF. CDR3 in DNA: TGCGCCAGCAGCTTGGTGACTCCGACCTACAATGAGCAGTTCTTC. Full variable domain (missing parts from reference TRBV5-1 and TRBJ2-1): KAGVTQTPRYLIKTRGQQVTLSCSPISGHRSVSWYQQTPGQGLQFLFEYFSETQRNKGNFPGRFSGRQFSNSRSEMNVSTLELGDSALYLCASSLVTPTYNEQFFGPGTRLTVL.

This chain links TRBV11-3 with TRBJ2-7, with D hard to call. This CDR3 is 15 amino acids long. Germline CDR1 and CDR2: SGHNT and YENEEA. The V gene lost 0 bases and the J gene lost 3 bases, with 12 bases spanning the gap. CDR3 loop: CASSLDRVRGYEQYF. CDR3 bases: TGTGCCAGCAGCTTAGACAGAGTCAGAGGCTACGAGCAGTACTTC. Based on the CDR3 plus reference TRBV11-3 and TRBJ2-7, the full variable domain is EAGVVQSPRYKIIEKKQPVAFWCNPISGHNTLYWYLQNLGQGPELLIRYENEEAVDDSQLPKDRFSAERLKGVDSTLKIQPAELGDSAVYLCASSLDRVRGYEQYFGPGTRLTVT.

This chain uses TRBV28 with TRBJ2-7; D is unresolved. V was cut by 4 bases and J by 0 bases, with 13 bases left in between. Germline CDR1 reads MDHEN; CDR2 reads SYDVKM. The CDR3 is made up of 15 amino acids. CDR3 loop: CASSSQRLVSYEQYF. The CDR3 nucleotides are TGTGCCAGCAGTTCTCAGCGACTCGTCTCCTACGAGCAGTACTTC.

The gene calls are TRBV30 and TRBJ1-4, with D maybe TRBD1 (5 bases). Germline lookup yields CDR1 GTSNPN and CDR2 SVGIG (reference sequence). This CDR3 has 15 amino acids. V gave up 4 bases and J gave up 1 base, with 13 bases separating them. The CDR3 reads CAWKSWGGTNEKLFF. Written as DNA, the CDR3 is TGTGCCTGGAAGAGCTGGGGCGGAACTAATGAAAAACTGTTTTTT.

This chain joins TRBV2 and TRBJ2-1; TRBD1 agrees at 7 bases. Germline CDR1 reads SNHLY; CDR2 reads FYNNEI. The CDR3 has 14 residues. V was pared by 3 bases and J by 8 bases, with 7 bases of the junction left unmatched. The CDR3 here is CASSEVQGKDEQFF. The CDR3 DNA follows: TGTGCCAGCAGTGAGGTACAGGGGAAAGATGAGCAGTTCTTC.

V and J are TRBV6-5 and TRBJ2-2, with TRBD2 matching 9 bases. V trimming: 6 bases; J trimming: 0 bases; junction bases outside the gene matches: 5. The length of the CDR3 is 16 residues. Germline V gene lookup returns CDR1 MNHEY and CDR2 SVGAGI. The chain's CDR3 is CASSYLAGPNTGELFF. The CDR3 coding sequence is TGTGCCAGCAGCTACCTAGCGGGACCGAACACCGGGGAGCTGTTTTTT.

This chain connects TRBV5-1 to TRBJ2-5; D possibly corresponds to TRBD1 (6 bases). Trimming removed 4 bases at V and 1 base at J, with 14 bases between. The CDR3 totals 15 residues. Germline V gene sequence: CDR1 SGHRS, CDR2 YFSETQ. The CDR3: CASSPIQGRQETQYF. The DNA for the CDR3 is TGCGCCAGCAGCCCAATCCAGGGGCGCCAAGAGACCCAGTACTTC. The entire variable domain, with the rest obtained from reference TRBV5-1 and TRBJ2-5, is as follows: KAGVTQTPRYLIKTRGQQVTLSCSPISGHRSVSWYQQTPGQGLQFLFEYFSETQRNKGNFPGRFSGRQFSNSRSEMNVSTLELGDSALYLCASSPIQGRQETQYFGPGTRLLVL.

The gene calls are TRBV7-9 and TRBJ2-7, with D possibly being TRBD2 (7 bases). This CDR3 spans 14 amino acids. Trimming left V 0 bases short and J 5 bases short, with 11 bases between. Per germline, CDR1 SEHNR and CDR2 FQNEAQ (reference sequence). The CDR3 sequence is CASSLAAGADEQYF. As DNA, the CDR3 is TGTGCCAGCAGCTTAGCGGCGGGGGCAGACGAGCAGTACTTC.

J is TRBJ1-5 and V is TRBV19; 12 bases are a match to TRBD1. Germline loops: CDR1 LNHDA, CDR2 SQIVND (reference sequence). J lost 7 bases, V lost 6 bases, and 13 bases had no gene match. CDR3 length: 17 amino acids. Here the CDR3 reads CASSRMGGQGAVQPQHF. Here the CDR3 DNA reads TGTGCCAGTAGCAGGATGGGGGGACAGGGGGCCGTGCAGCCCCAGCATTTT.

This clone was seen at least ten times. The chain has TRBV18 and TRBJ2-7, with D possibly being TRBD2 (6 bases). CDR3 size: 14 residues. Deletions cut 6 bases from V and 3 bases from J, with 15 bases between. Germline CDR1 reads KGHSH; CDR2 reads LQKENI. Written as DNA, the CDR3 is TGTGCCAGCTCTCCGACTGCGGGACGCTACGAGCAGTACTTC. Its translation is CASSPTAGRYEQYF.

The rearrangement links TRBV6-5 to TRBJ1-2; 11 nucleotides align to TRBD1. V lost 4 bases and J lost 4; bases outside the gene matches: 8. The CDR3 has 16 amino acids. CDR1 is MNHEY and CDR2 is SVGAGI in the germline V gene. CDR3 sequence reads: CASSSPGGQGGYGYTF. The CDR3 bases are TGTGCCAGCAGTTCCCCCGGGGGACAGGGGGGCTATGGCTACACCTTC.

This clone has just one count. The V and J genes are TRBV9 and TRBJ1-6, with 7 positions matching TRBD1. CDR3 size: 14 residues. Unmatched junction bases numbered 11, after V lost 4 bases and J lost 13 bases. Germline CDR1 is SGDLS and CDR2 is YYNGEE. The CDR3 loop is CASSPWDSSSPLHF. CDR3 in DNA: TGTGCCAGCAGCCCCTGGGACAGCTCATCGCCCCTCCACTTT.

This chain links TRBV19 with TRBJ1-1, with 7 positions matching TRBD1. Germline trimming cut 6 bases from V and 4 bases from J; bases unmatched to any gene: 8. CDR3 length equals 14 residues. Germline CDR1 LNHDA, CDR2 SQIVND (reference sequence). CDR3 in amino acids: CASSPGGSRTEAFF. The DNA for the CDR3 is TGTGCCAGTAGCCCAGGGGGGTCTCGCACTGAAGCTTTCTTT.

The V and J genes are TRBV18 and TRBJ2-2; TRBD2 is a possible D gene (5 bases). The CDR3 covers 15 residues. Germline CDR1 KGHSH, CDR2 LQKENI. V was cut by 2 bases and J by 1 base, with 8 bases left in between. The CDR3 nucleotides read TGTGCCAGCTCACCAGAGCGGATGAACACCGGGGAGCTGTTTTTT. It codes for CASSPERMNTGELFF. Variable domain in full (rest from reference TRBV18 and TRBJ2-2): NAGVMQNPRHLVRRRGQEARLRCSPMKGHSHVYWYRQLPEEGLKFMVYLQKENIIDESGMPKERFSAEFPKEGPSILRIQQVVRGDSAAYFCASSPERMNTGELFFGEGSRLTVL.

V and J are TRBV18 and TRBJ2-3, with 11 positions matching TRBD2. V shed 5 bases, J shed 7 bases, and the junction held 11 bases outside the gene matches. The CDR3 spans 16 residues. The germline CDR1 and CDR2 sequences are KGHSH and LQKENI. The CDR3 spells CASSTSSGGHSYTQYF. In nucleotides, the CDR3 is TGTGCCAGCTCAACCTCTAGCGGGGGGCATTCCTATACGCAGTATTTT.